This TCR beta chain was obtained from a study of CD8 T cells in Susac syndrome. RNA amounts of roughly 0.5 to 1 ug underwent reverse transcription with random hexamers. Coverage of TCR beta CDR3 amplification by immunoSEQ multiplex PCR extended to 54 Vbeta and 13 Jbeta. MiXCR, run by TCRdb on the immunoSEQ multiplex PCR reads, gives a single entry per CDR3 protein. The sample includes approximately 200,000 distinct CDR3 sequences, 90% to 95% of them seen just once. Both CD4+ and CD8+ T cells were negatively isolated, and TEMRA cells underwent FACS enrichment. V lost 5 bases and J lost 0, with 7 bases in between. CDR1 is SNHLY, CDR2 FYNNEI, per germline. The CDR3 has 13 amino acids.

Input material: CD4+ T cells from PBMCs. This clonotype was sampled from a human donor with multiple sclerosis. The chain recombines TRBV2 with TRBJ1-1; weak D call: TRBD1 (6 bases). CDR3 region: CASSWTVNTEAFF. CDR3 coding DNA: TGTGCCAGCAGTTGGACAGTGAACACTGAAGCTTTCTTT. Full variable domain (rest looked up from reference TRBV2 and TRBJ1-1): EPEVTQTPSHQVTQMGQEVILRCVPISNHLYFYWYRQILGQKVEFLVSFYNNEISEKSEIFDDQFSVERPDGSNFTLKIRSTKLEDSAMYFCASSWTVNTEAFFGQGTRLTVV.